Below, 29 T cell receptor beta chains from the same sample are listed, as sequenced in a study of circulating and synovial CD4+ cells in juvenile arthritis. Data came from immunoSEQ multiplex PCR; TCRdb stores just in-frame clones and leaves some out. This table holds about 16,000 clones, under 95% found once. Sequencing was carried out using CD4+ T cells from blood. The receptors come from a human donor with juvenile idiopathic arthritis.

The rearrangement links TRBV7-9 to TRBJ2-7, with a possible D match to TRBD1 (6 bases). V was pared by 1 base and J by 3 bases, with 10 bases between. CDR3 length: 14 amino acids. The germline gives CDR1 SEHNR, CDR2 FQNEAQ (reference sequence). The chain's CDR3 is CASSLGGTSYEQYF. CDR3 coding DNA: TGTGCCAGCAGCTTAGGGGGGACAAGCTACGAGCAGTACTTC.

The rearrangement uses TRBV19 and TRBJ1-5; 7 bases agree with TRBD1. This CDR3 comprises 15 residues. Germline V lookup: CDR1 LNHDA, CDR2 SQIVND (reference sequence). The V and J ends lost 8 bases and 5 bases, in that order; junction bases with no gene match: 12. The CDR3 reads CASSDRQGGYQPQHF. CDR3 nucleotides: TGTGCCAGTTCGGATCGACAGGGAGGTTATCAGCCCCAGCATTTT.

The V and J genes are TRBV6-6 and TRBJ2-1; D is undetermined. The CDR3 runs to 13 residues. Germline lookup yields CDR1 MNHNY and CDR2 SVGAGI (reference sequence). V was cut by 2 bases and J by 5 bases, with 7 bases left in between. The CDR3 sequence is CASSYLQDNEQFF. The CDR3 nucleotides are TGTGCCAGCAGTTACCTGCAGGACAATGAGCAGTTCTTC.

V is TRBV29-1 and J is TRBJ1-2; 9 bases fit TRBD1. Germline CDR1 SQVTM, CDR2 ANQGSEA. The junction had 6 bases not matched to a gene; V was cut back by 6 bases and J by 1 base. CDR3 length equals 14 residues. CDR3: CSVHGTGHNYGYTF. Here the CDR3 DNA reads TGCAGCGTCCACGGGACAGGGCATAACTATGGCTACACCTTC.

The rearrangement links TRBV19 to TRBJ2-1; weak D call: TRBD2 (6 bases). Trimming cost V 3 bases and J 5 bases, with 14 bases left between them. The germline V gene encodes CDR1 LNHDA and CDR2 SQIVND (reference sequence). The CDR3 sequence is 15 residues long. CDR3 sequence (DNA): TGTGCCAGTAGTATCCGTCAGCGGAGGGACAATGAGCAGTTCTTC. This translates into CASSIRQRRDNEQFF.

V usage is TRBV19 and J usage is TRBJ2-1, with D possibly matching TRBD1 (5 bases). Germline V gene data show CDR1 as LNHDA and CDR2 as SQIVND (reference sequence). CDR3 size: 17 residues. V dropped 3 bases and J dropped 2 bases, with 17 bases sitting between them. Here the CDR3 DNA reads TGTGCCAGTAGTATCAGGGCAGACAAGAAAACCTACAATGAGCAGTTCTTC. This gives the protein CASSIRADKKTYNEQFF.

The chain employs TRBV7-2 and TRBJ2-3; 9 bases line up with TRBD1. The CDR3 sequence is 14 residues long. The germline CDR1 and CDR2 sequences are SGHTA and FQGNSA. J gave up 8 bases and V 5 bases, and 8 bases lay outside the gene matches. Written as DNA, the CDR3 is TGTGCCAGCAGCCTCCCGGGACAGGGTCGTACGCAGTATTTT. As protein: CASSLPGQGRTQYF. Full variable domain (missing parts from reference TRBV7-2 and TRBJ2-3): GAGVSQSPSNKVTEKGKDVELRCDPISGHTALYWYRQSLGQGLEFLIYFQGNSAPDKSGLPSDRFSAERTGGSVSTLTIQRTQQEDSAVYLCASSLPGQGRTQYFGPGTRLTVL.

The sample holds one count of this clone. The chain combines TRBV30 with TRBJ1-5; D call uncertain. The CDR3 is made up of 13 amino acids. The germline gives CDR1 GTSNPN, CDR2 SVGIG (reference sequence). V lost 2 bases and J 1 base, leaving 6 bases between the germline ends. CDR3 sequence (DNA): TGTGCCTGGAGTTGGCAGAGCAATCAGCCCCAGCATTTT. It is translated as CAWSWQSNQPQHF. Drawing the rest from reference TRBV30 and TRBJ1-5, the complete variable domain is SQTIHQWPATLVQPVGSPLSLECTVEGTSNPNLYWYRQAAGRGLQLLFYSVGIGQISSEVPQNLSASRPQDRQFILSSKKLLLSDSGFYLCAWSWQSNQPQHFGDGTRLSIL.

The V and J genes are TRBV2 and TRBJ2-6; 7 bases match TRBD2. The length of the CDR3 is 13 residues. The germline V gene encodes CDR1 SNHLY and CDR2 FYNNEI. The V gene end was trimmed by 3 bases and the J gene end by 13 bases; junction bases not matched to a gene: 6. CDR3 bases: TGTGCCAGCAGTGACGGGCGGGGGATTGTCCTGACTTTC. Amino acid sequence: CASSDGRGIVLTF.

This rearrangement joins TRBV25-1 to TRBJ1-1; TRBD1 matches at 7 bases. This CDR3 is built from 12 residues. Germline CDR1 and CDR2: MGHDK and SYGVNS. The V segment lost 4 bases and the J segment 9 bases; nucleotides outside the gene matches: 5. CDR3 nucleotide sequence: TGTGCCAGCAGTGGAGGGACAGAAAAAGCTTTCTTT. Its protein is CASSGGTEKAFF.

The rearrangement joins TRBV4-3 to TRBJ2-2; no definite D call. CDR3 length equals 14 residues. Germline CDR1 is LGHNA and CDR2 is YSLEER. The V gene lost 0 bases and the J gene lost 6 bases, with 8 bases spanning the gap. The CDR3 region is CASSQEFPSGELFF. DNA for the CDR3: TGCGCCAGCAGCCAAGAGTTCCCCTCCGGGGAGCTGTTTTTT.

The rearrangement uses TRBV2 and TRBJ1-5; TRBD1 agrees at 10 bases. This CDR3 is built from 14 residues. Looked up from germline, CDR1 is SNHLY and CDR2 is FYNNEI. V lost 11 bases and J lost 7; bases outside the gene matches: 11. CDR3 residues: CAARDRGQGQPQHF. CDR3 sequence (DNA): TGTGCCGCCCGTGACAGGGGGCAGGGGCAGCCCCAGCATTTT.

The chain uses TRBV10-3 and TRBJ2-2, with 10 bases fitting TRBD1. This CDR3 has 15 residues. The V segment lost 9 bases and the J segment 6 bases; nucleotides outside the gene matches: 10. The germline gives CDR1 ENHRY, CDR2 SYGVKD. The CDR3 DNA is TGTGCCATGAGTCCGGGACAGGGGCTTGCCGGGGAGCTGTTTTTT. It encodes CAMSPGQGLAGELFF.

This clone was seen a handful of times. The rearrangement joins TRBV9 to TRBJ2-1; perhaps TRBD1 as D (6 bases). CDR3 length: 15 amino acids. Trimming took off 0 bases at V and 9 bases at J, with 16 bases between the two ends. Per the germline V gene, CDR1 is SGDLS and CDR2 is YYNGEE. CDR3 protein: CASSVGQELSSEQFF. CDR3 DNA sequence: TGTGCCAGCAGCGTAGGACAGGAGCTGTCAAGTGAGCAGTTCTTC.

This chain connects TRBV7-2 to TRBJ2-1, with TRBD1 matching over 8 bases. Germline CDR1 is SGHTA and CDR2 is FQGNSA. V gave up 1 base and J gave up 8 bases; unmatched junction bases: 7. The CDR3 runs to 15 residues. The CDR3 DNA follows: TGTGCCAGCAGCTTAGAAGACAGGGGTCTCGATGAGCAGTTCTTC. Amino acids: CASSLEDRGLDEQFF.

The chain recombines TRBV20-1 with TRBJ2-3; D remains ambiguous. Trimming removed 3 bases at V and 3 bases at J, with 4 bases between. This CDR3 is 11 amino acids long. Germline V gene data show CDR1 as DFQATT and CDR2 as SNEGSKA (reference sequence). In DNA, the CDR3 is TGCAGTGCTAGTAGTACAGATACGCAGTATTTT. This encodes CSASSTDTQYF.

The V gene is TRBV6-5, the J gene TRBJ2-3; D gene uncertain. The V end lost 1 base, the J end lost 5 bases, and 7 bases lay between the germline ends. The CDR3 is 13 residues long. Germline CDR1 MNHEY, CDR2 SVGAGI. The chain's CDR3 is CASSYYSLDTQYF. CDR3 sequence (DNA): TGTGCCAGCAGTTACTACAGCCTAGATACGCAGTATTTT.

V is TRBV4-2 and J is TRBJ2-3; a weak D match, TRBD1 (6 bases). The CDR3 is made up of 16 amino acids. V was shortened by 1 base and J by 4 bases, with 15 bases between the two germline ends. Germline V CDR1 and CDR2: LGHNA, YNFKEQ. The CDR3 nucleotides are TGTGCCAGCAGCCAAGTTCTGAGCAGGGGCGCAGATACGCAGTATTTT. Its protein product is CASSQVLSRGADTQYF.

V is TRBV10-3 and J is TRBJ2-1, with a possible D match to TRBD1 (7 bases). This CDR3 has 15 amino acids. Germline CDR1 and CDR2: ENHRY and SYGVKD. The V and J ends lost 5 bases and 7 bases respectively, with 18 bases between them. CDR3 amino acids: CAISFQGGPGNEQFF. CDR3 DNA: TGTGCCATCAGTTTCCAGGGGGGCCCGGGTAATGAGCAGTTCTTC.

The chain recombines TRBV30 with TRBJ1-5, with D unclear. There are 13 residues in the CDR3. Trimming removed 5 bases from V and 2 bases from J, with 10 bases in between. Germline CDR1 is GTSNPN and CDR2 is SVGIG (reference sequence). The CDR3 reads CAWPKEGNQPQHF. CDR3 DNA: TGTGCCTGGCCGAAGGAGGGCAATCAGCCCCAGCATTTT.

This CDR3 reads CASSSGLEGTDTQYF. The CDR3 bases are TGCGCCAGCAGTTCCGGACTAGAAGGCACAGATACGCAGTATTTT. The chain recombines TRBV5-1 with TRBJ2-3; 7 bases fit TRBD2. The CDR3 runs 15 residues. CDR1 is SGHRS and CDR2 is YFSETQ in the germline V gene. The V and J ends lost 5 bases and 1 base, in that order; junction bases with no gene match: 7.

This clone appeared once. The chain joins TRBV19 to TRBJ2-1; 7 bases align to TRBD2. V lost 6 bases and J lost 2; bases outside the gene matches: 4. Germline V lookup: CDR1 LNHDA, CDR2 SQIVND (reference sequence). This CDR3 has 14 amino acids. In DNA form, the CDR3 reads TGTGCCAGTAGACGGGAGGCCACCTACAATGAGCAGTTCTTC. This gives the protein CASRREATYNEQFF.

The chain recombines TRBV11-3 with TRBJ2-3, with 9 bases that match TRBD2. The V gene end was trimmed by 1 base and the J gene end by 2 bases; junction bases not matched to a gene: 13. Germline V gives CDR1 SGHNT, CDR2 YENEEA. The CDR3 is 19 amino acids. CDR3 protein: CASSLVLLLAGSTTDTQYF. The CDR3 DNA is TGTGCCAGCAGCTTAGTTCTTTTGCTAGCGGGGTCGACCACAGATACGCAGTATTTT.

The chain recombines TRBV10-3 with TRBJ2-1, with 10 bases fitting TRBD2. In germline, CDR1 is ENHRY, CDR2 SYGVKD. V shed 6 bases, J shed 0 bases, and the junction held 8 bases outside the gene matches. The CDR3 loop spans 17 amino acids. The CDR3 DNA sequence: TGTGCCATCAGGGAACTAGCGGGAACGAACTCCTACAATGAGCAGTTCTTC. This gives the protein CAIRELAGTNSYNEQFF.

This clone has a handful of counts. The sample carries other DNA sequences with the same CDR3. The rearrangement uses TRBV18 and TRBJ1-6; D unclear. Germline CDR1 KGHSH, CDR2 LQKENI. The CDR3 covers 18 residues. V was trimmed by 4 bases and J by 0 bases, leaving 16 bases between them. DNA for the CDR3: TGTGCCAGCTCACAACTGCCAACACCTAGCTCCTATAATTCACCCCTCCACTTT. Protein: CASSQLPTPSSYNSPLHF.

V is TRBV27 and J is TRBJ1-5; 10 bases map to TRBD1. The J segment lost 2 bases and the V segment lost 5 bases, leaving 9 bases of the junction unmatched. CDR1 and CDR2 from the germline V gene are MNHEY and SMNVEV (reference sequence). The CDR3 runs to 17 residues. CDR3 sequence (DNA): TGTGCCAGCAGTCCCTCGACAGGGGGCAGGGGCAATCAGCCCCAGCATTTT. This gives the protein CASSPSTGGRGNQPQHF.

V is TRBV27 and J is TRBJ2-5, with TRBD1 identical over 7 bases. The CDR3 contains 17 residues. Trimming removed 7 bases from V and 5 bases from J; junction bases left unmatched: 19. Germline lookup yields CDR1 MNHEY and CDR2 SMNVEV (reference sequence). The CDR3 bases are TGTGCCAGCATGAGGCGGTTAGGGACAGACCATATGGAGACCCAGTACTTC. The encoded protein is CASMRRLGTDHMETQYF.

The rearrangement links TRBV5-1 to TRBJ2-1; 12 nucleotides align to TRBD2. The CDR3 loop spans 17 amino acids. The V gene end was trimmed by 3 bases and the J gene end by 7 bases; junction bases not matched to a gene: 11. Germline loops: CDR1 SGHRS, CDR2 YFSETQ. Written as DNA, the CDR3 is TGCGCCAGCAGCTCAGGGTCACTAGCGGGAGGTAGGAATGAGCAGTTCTTC. Residues: CASSSGSLAGGRNEQFF.

The rearrangement links TRBV6-5 to TRBJ1-2; TRBD1 matches 7 bases. CDR1 and CDR2 from the germline V gene are MNHEY and SVGAGI. The CDR3 extends over 14 amino acids. V lost 5 bases and J lost 2; bases outside the gene matches: 5. CDR3 nucleotides: TGTGCCAGCAGTCGGGACAGCGAAAACTATGGCTACACCTTC. Amino acids: CASSRDSENYGYTF.